This T cell receptor (beta chain) derives from a study of blood T cell repertoires in COVID-19. Study-wide background: From T cells, B-cell-depleted T cells, or PBMCs came the material, which was cDNA or gDNA.

CDR1 is SGDLS and CDR2 is YYNGEE in the germline V gene. The CDR3 covers 13 residues. The J segment lost 6 bases and the V segment lost 3 bases, leaving 5 bases of the junction unmatched. In the authors' methods: Estimates of nucleated cell counts were drawn from the amplification of reference gene primers. Profiled with immunoSEQ multiplex PCR; TCRdb holds only in-frame clones, not every one. The V and J calls and clone size were taken over from that table, and D and trimming were inferred from the DNA. Among around 700,000 clones listed, 85% to 90% were seen once. This TCR was recovered from a woman aged 18-29 years with acute or convalescent COVID-19. Sequenced material: peripheral blood. V gene TRBV9 combines with J gene TRBJ2-7, with TRBD2 matching over 8 bases. The chain's CDR3 is CASSAGGVGEQYF. CDR3 DNA sequence: TGTGCCAGCAGCGCGGGAGGGGTCGGCGAGCAGTACTTC.